The 7 T cell receptor beta chains below were found in one sample sequenced in a study of OX40 agonist ivuxolimab in advanced cancers. Using immunoSEQ multiplex PCR, the repertoire was profiled, and TCRdb retains in-frame clones only, with some absent. The table records 30,000 to 35,000 clones, about four fifths of them present only once. Sequenced here: CD4+ or CD8+ T cells sorted from blood, sampled in a trial of the OX40 agonist ivuxolimab. The receptors here all came from an adult with an advanced solid tumor such as melanoma, head and neck, liver or kidney cancer.

The rearrangement uses TRBV29-1 and TRBJ2-5, with TRBD1 identical over 7 bases. The trim removed 6 bases at V and 1 base at J, leaving 8 bases unmatched. Germline CDR1 and CDR2: SQVTM and ANQGSEA. The CDR3 loop spans 14 amino acids. The CDR3 nucleotides are TGCAGCGTGGGCGTGGCAGGGGGCCAAGAGACCCAGTACTTC. It specifies CSVGVAGGQETQYF.

The chain couples TRBV5-1 to TRBJ2-7; D is uncertain. V gave up 0 bases and J gave up 4 bases, with 17 bases separating them. Germline V gene sequence: CDR1 SGHRS, CDR2 YFSETQ. This CDR3 region has 16 residues. CDR3 sequence (DNA): TGCGCCAGCAGCTTGGCGCCCAACAAGAAGCATTACGAGCAGTACTTC. Encoded protein: CASSLAPNKKHYEQYF.

V gene TRBV5-1 combines with J gene TRBJ1-1; possibly TRBD1 for D (6 bases). CDR1 is SGHRS, CDR2 YFSETQ, per germline. The CDR3 runs to 14 residues. Between the trimmed V and J ends, which lost 4 bases and 4 bases, there was a span of 14 bases. The CDR3 DNA is TGCGCCAGCAGCCCAGGACAGAGTGGCACTGAAGCTTTCTTT. Translated: CASSPGQSGTEAFF.

This chain joins TRBV19 and TRBJ2-3, with D possibly matching TRBD2 (6 bases). V was clipped by 4 bases and J by 4 bases, with 9 bases between them. CDR3 length: 13 amino acids. CDR1 LNHDA and CDR2 SQIVND come from the germline V gene (reference sequence). CDR3 in amino acids: CASSSGEADTQYF. For the CDR3, the DNA is TGTGCCAGTAGTAGCGGGGAGGCAGATACGCAGTATTTT.

In this sample, this clone turned up a few times. The CDR3 sequence is CASSMTGGDSPLHF. The CDR3 DNA sequence: TGTGCCAGTAGTATGACAGGGGGCGATTCACCCCTCCACTTT. The rearrangement uses TRBV19 and TRBJ1-6; TRBD1 matches at 10 bases. The germline V gene encodes CDR1 LNHDA and CDR2 SQIVND (reference sequence). Trimming cost V 3 bases and J 8 bases; bases outside gene matches: 1. CDR3 length: 14 residues.

This clone has only one observation. The rearrangement joins TRBV19 to TRBJ1-5, with D tentatively TRBD1 (6 bases). In germline, CDR1 is LNHDA, CDR2 SQIVND (reference sequence). This CDR3 spans 14 amino acids. The V and J ends lost 4 bases and 1 base respectively, with 8 bases between them. This CDR3 is CASSTQGSNQPQHF. The DNA of the CDR3 is TGTGCCAGTAGTACACAGGGAAGCAATCAGCCCCAGCATTTT.

The V and J genes are TRBV6-6 and TRBJ1-2; 7 nucleotides agree with TRBD1. Germline CDR1 and CDR2: MNHNY and SVGAGI (reference sequence). Losses at the gene ends were 5 bases for V and 4 bases for J; bases not matched to a gene: 7. This CDR3 is 14 amino acids long. The CDR3 DNA is TGTGCCAGCAGTCCCGGGGGACAGACCTATGGCTACACCTTC. Translation gives CASSPGGQTYGYTF.